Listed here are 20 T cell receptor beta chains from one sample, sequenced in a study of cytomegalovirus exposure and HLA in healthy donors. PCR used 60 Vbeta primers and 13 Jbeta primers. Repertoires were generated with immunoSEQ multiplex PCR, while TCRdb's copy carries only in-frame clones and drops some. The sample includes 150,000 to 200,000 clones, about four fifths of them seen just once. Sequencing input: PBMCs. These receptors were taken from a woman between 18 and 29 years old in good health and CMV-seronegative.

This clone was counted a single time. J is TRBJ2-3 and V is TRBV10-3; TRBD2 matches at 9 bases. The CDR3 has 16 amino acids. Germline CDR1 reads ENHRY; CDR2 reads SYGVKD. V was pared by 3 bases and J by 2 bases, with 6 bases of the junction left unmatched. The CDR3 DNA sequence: TGTGCCATCAGTGATCGGCTAGCGGGGTTCACAGATACGCAGTATTTT. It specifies CAISDRLAGFTDTQYF.

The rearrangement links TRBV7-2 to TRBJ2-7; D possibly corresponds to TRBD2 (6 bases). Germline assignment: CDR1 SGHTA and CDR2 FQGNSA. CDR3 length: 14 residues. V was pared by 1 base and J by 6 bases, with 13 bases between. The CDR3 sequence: CASSLVAGTIEQYF. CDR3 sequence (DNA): TGTGCCAGCAGCTTAGTGGCGGGAACAATCGAGCAGTACTTC.

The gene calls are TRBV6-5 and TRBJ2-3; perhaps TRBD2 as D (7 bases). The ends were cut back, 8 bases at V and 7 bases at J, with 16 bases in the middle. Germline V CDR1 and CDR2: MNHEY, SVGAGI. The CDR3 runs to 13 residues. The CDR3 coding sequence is TGTGCCAGCCTTGGGGGCGGGAGTTATACGCAGTATTTT. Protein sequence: CASLGGGSYTQYF.

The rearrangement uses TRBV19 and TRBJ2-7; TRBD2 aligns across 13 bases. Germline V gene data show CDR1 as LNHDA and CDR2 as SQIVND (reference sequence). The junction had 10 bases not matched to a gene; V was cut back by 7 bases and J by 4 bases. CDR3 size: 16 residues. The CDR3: CASKASGLAGEYEQYF. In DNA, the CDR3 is TGTGCCAGTAAGGCATCCGGACTAGCGGGAGAGTACGAGCAGTACTTC.

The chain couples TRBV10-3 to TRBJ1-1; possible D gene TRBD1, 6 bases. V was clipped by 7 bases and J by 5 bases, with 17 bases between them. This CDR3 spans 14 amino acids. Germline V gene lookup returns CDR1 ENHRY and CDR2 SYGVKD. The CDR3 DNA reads TGTGCCATCAATGGGGTGGAAGGACAGACTGAAGCTTTCTTT. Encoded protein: CAINGVEGQTEAFF.

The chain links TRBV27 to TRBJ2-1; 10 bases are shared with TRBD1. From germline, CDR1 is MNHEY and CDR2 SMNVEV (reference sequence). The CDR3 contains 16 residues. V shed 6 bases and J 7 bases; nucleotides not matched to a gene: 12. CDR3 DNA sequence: TGTGCCAGCAGCTGGAGAGACAGGGGGCGAGGAAATGAGCAGTTCTTC. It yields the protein CASSWRDRGRGNEQFF.

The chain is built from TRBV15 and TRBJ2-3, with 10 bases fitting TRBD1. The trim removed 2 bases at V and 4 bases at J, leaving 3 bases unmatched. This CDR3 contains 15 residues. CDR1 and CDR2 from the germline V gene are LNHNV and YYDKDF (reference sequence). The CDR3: CATSRRQGAADTQYF. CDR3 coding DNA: TGTGCCACCAGCAGAAGACAGGGGGCCGCAGATACGCAGTATTTT.

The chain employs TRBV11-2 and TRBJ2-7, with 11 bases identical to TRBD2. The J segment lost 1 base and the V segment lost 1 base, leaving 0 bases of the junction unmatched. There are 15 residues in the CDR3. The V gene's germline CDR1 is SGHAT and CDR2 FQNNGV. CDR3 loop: CASSLASGRSYEQYF. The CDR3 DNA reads TGTGCCAGCAGCTTAGCTAGCGGGAGGTCCTACGAGCAGTACTTC. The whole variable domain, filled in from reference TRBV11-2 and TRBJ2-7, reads EAGVAQSPRYKIIEKRQSVAFWCNPISGHATLYWYQQILGQGPKLLIQFQNNGVVDDSQLPKDRFSAERLKGVDSTLKIQPAKLEDSAVYLCASSLASGRSYEQYFGPGTRLTVT.

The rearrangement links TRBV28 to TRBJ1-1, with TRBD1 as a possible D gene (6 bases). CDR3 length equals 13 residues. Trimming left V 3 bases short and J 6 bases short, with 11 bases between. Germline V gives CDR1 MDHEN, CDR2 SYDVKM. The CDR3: CASSLSGQSEAFF. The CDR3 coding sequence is TGTGCCAGCAGTTTGTCGGGACAATCTGAAGCTTTCTTT.

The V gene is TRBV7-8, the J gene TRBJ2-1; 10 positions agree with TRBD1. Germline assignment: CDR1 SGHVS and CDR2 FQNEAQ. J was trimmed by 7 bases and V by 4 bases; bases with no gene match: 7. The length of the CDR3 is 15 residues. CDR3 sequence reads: CASSSGQGRGNEQFF. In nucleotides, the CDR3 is TGTGCCAGCAGCTCGGGACAGGGGAGAGGTAATGAGCAGTTCTTC.

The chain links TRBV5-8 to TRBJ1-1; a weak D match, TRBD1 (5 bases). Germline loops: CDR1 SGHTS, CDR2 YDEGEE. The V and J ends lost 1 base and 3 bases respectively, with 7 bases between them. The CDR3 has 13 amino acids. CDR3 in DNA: TGTGCCAGCAGCTTGTGGGGGGACACTGAAGCTTTCTTT. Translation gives CASSLWGDTEAFF.

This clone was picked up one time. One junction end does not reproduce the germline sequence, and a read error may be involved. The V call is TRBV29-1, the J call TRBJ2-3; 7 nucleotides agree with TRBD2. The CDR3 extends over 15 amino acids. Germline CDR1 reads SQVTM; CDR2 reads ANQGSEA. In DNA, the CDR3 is TGCAGCGCCAAACCTATAGCGGGTAGCACAAATACGCAGTATTTT. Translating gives CSAKPIAGSTNTQYF.

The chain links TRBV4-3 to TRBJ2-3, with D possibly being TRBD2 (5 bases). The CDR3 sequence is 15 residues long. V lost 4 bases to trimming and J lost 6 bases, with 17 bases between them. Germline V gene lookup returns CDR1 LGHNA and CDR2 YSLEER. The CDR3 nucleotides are TGCGCCAGCAGCCCGGGGAGAGCTTTCGAGGATACGCAGTATTTT. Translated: CASSPGRAFEDTQYF.

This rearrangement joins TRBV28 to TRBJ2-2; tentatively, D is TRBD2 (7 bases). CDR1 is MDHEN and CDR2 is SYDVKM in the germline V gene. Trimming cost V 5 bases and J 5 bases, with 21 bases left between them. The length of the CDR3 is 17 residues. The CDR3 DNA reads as TGTGCCAGCAGTCTTCAGACCAGGGGCGGGGGAACCGGGGAGCTGTTTTTT. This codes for CASSLQTRGGGTGELFF.

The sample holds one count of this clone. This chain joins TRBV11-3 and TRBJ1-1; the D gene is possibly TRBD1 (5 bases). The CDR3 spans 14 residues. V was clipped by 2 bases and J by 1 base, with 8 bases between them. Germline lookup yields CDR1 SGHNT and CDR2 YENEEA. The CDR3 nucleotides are TGTGCCAGCAGCTTACGACAGCCGAACACTGAAGCTTTCTTT. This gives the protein CASSLRQPNTEAFF.

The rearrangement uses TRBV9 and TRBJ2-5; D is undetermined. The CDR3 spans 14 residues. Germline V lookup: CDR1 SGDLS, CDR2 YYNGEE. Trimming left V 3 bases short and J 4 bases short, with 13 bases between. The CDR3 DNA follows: TGTGCCAGCAGCGATACCGCGCGCATAGAGACCCAGTACTTC. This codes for CASSDTARIETQYF.

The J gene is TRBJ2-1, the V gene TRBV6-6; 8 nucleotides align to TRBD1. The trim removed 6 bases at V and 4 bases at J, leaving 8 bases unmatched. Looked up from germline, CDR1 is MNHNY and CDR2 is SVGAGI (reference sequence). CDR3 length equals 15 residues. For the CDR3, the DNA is TGTGCCAGCAGAAAAGACAGGGGACTGTACAATGAGCAGTTCTTC. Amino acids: CASRKDRGLYNEQFF.

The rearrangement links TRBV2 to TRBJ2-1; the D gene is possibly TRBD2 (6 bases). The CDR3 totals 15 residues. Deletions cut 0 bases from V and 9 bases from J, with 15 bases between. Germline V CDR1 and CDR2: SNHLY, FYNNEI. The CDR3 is CASSEARLFGSEQFF. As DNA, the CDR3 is TGTGCCAGCAGTGAAGCTCGACTATTCGGGAGTGAGCAGTTCTTC.

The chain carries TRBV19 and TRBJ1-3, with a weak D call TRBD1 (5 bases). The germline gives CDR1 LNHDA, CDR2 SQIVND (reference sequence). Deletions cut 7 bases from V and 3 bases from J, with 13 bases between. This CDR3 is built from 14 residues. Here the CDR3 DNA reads TGTGCCAGTAAACATAGGACACGTGGAAACACCATATATTTT. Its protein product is CASKHRTRGNTIYF.

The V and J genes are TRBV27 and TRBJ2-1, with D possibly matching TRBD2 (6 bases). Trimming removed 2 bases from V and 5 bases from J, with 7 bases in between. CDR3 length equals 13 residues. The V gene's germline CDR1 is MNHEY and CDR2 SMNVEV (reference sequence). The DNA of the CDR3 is TGTGCCAGCAGTTTACTAGCGCACAATGAGCAGTTCTTC. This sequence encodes CASSLLAHNEQFF.